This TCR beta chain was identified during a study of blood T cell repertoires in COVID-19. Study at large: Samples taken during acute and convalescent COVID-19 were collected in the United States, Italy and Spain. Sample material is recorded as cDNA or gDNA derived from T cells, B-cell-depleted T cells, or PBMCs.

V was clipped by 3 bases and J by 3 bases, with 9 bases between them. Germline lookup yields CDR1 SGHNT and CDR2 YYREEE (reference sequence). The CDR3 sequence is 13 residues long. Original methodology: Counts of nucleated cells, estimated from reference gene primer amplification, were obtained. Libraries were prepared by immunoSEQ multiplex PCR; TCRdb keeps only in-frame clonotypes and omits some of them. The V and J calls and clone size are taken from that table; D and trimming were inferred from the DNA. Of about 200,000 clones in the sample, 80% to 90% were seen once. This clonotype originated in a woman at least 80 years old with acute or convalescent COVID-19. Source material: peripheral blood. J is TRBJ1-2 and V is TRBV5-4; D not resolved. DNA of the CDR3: TGTGCCAGCAGCTCACTTGTCGACTATGGCTACACCTTC. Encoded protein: CASSSLVDYGYTF.